This T cell receptor (beta chain) was sequenced during a study of Ad26.COV2.S vaccination and SARS-CoV-2 variants. Across the whole study: Recipients of Ad26.COV2.S got it intramuscularly, once or twice 56 days apart.

Method: immunoSEQ multiplex PCR; TCRdb's copy keeps in-frame clones and lacks some. Among 360,000 or so clones, around 86% were seen once, and the ten largest hold around 3.6%. The germline V and J ends were trimmed by 0 bases and 2 bases, with 8 bases remaining between them. The CDR3 is 14 residues long. Germline V lookup: CDR1 SGHRS, CDR2 YFSETQ. The sample's treatment: some 19 received Ad26.COV2.S at low or high dose, single or two shots; several received placebo; per-sample allocation not given. Material that was analyzed had been drawn on day 63 after the first vaccine or placebo injection. The specimen comprised peripheral blood, sampled in a trial of Ad26.COV2.S vaccine versus placebo. The sequence was obtained from a person between 18 and 65 years old who received the Ad26.COV2.S COVID-19 vaccine or a placebo. The genes are TRBV5-1 and TRBJ2-5; D is unresolved. CDR3 in amino acids: CASSLDGYQETQYF. CDR3 DNA sequence: TGCGCCAGCAGCTTGGACGGTTATCAAGAGACCCAGTACTTC.